This T cell receptor beta chain was retrieved from a study of OX40 agonist ivuxolimab in advanced cancers. Collection of blood occurred at baseline, at cycle 4 day 1, and at cycle 7 day 1. This clone was observed a single time. Using immunoSEQ multiplex PCR, the repertoire was profiled, and TCRdb retains in-frame clones only, with some absent. The sample has 82,000 or so clones; more than 90% are singletons. The V gene end was trimmed by 6 bases and the J gene end by 4 bases; junction bases not matched to a gene: 3. This CDR3 is 13 amino acids long. Germline-derived CDR1 and CDR2 are SEHNR and FQNEAQ (reference sequence).

Specimen: CD4+ or CD8+ T cells sorted from blood, collected in a trial of the OX40 agonist ivuxolimab. The receptor's source is an adult with an advanced solid tumor such as melanoma, head and neck, liver or kidney cancer. The chain is built from TRBV7-9 and TRBJ2-5, with 9 bases aligning to TRBD1. In nucleotides, the CDR3 is TGTGCCAGCAGACAGGGGGCGGGAGAGACCCAGTACTTC. Translation gives CASRQGAGETQYF. Full variable domain (missing parts from reference TRBV7-9 and TRBJ2-5): DTGVSQNPRHKITKRGQNVTFRCDPISEHNRLYWYRQTLGQGPEFLTYFQNEAQLEKSRLLSDRFSAERPKGSFSTLEIQRTEQGDSAMYLCASRQGAGETQYFGPGTRLLVL.